This TCR beta chain was identified in a study of radiotherapy plus CTLA-4 blockade in lung cancer. Whole-study context: Disease control was achieved by approximately 32% of patients, and objective responses by 18%. Study-level results: Radiotherapy was combined with ipilimumab, and tumor-derived TCR clones then expanded in blood.

As for this clone: Its matching antigen is unknown.

This table comes from immunoSEQ multiplex PCR, and its TCRdb copy is limited to in-frame clones, with some not included. The sample records about 95,000 clones, 82% being singletons. The germline V gene encodes CDR1 SGHTA and CDR2 FQGTGA. The CDR3 has 17 residues. Trimming took off 3 bases at V and 2 bases at J, with 14 bases between the two ends. The sequenced sample was peripheral blood, obtained from a patient treated with radiotherapy plus ipilimumab. The receptor was isolated from a human donor with non-small cell lung cancer who had a partial response to radiotherapy plus ipilimumab. The chain combines TRBV7-3 with TRBJ2-6; D gene unclear. The CDR3 coding sequence is TGTGCCAGCAGCTTCAACAGCCAGCACGCTGGGGCCAACGTCCTGACTTTC. Translation: CASSFNSQHAGANVLTF.